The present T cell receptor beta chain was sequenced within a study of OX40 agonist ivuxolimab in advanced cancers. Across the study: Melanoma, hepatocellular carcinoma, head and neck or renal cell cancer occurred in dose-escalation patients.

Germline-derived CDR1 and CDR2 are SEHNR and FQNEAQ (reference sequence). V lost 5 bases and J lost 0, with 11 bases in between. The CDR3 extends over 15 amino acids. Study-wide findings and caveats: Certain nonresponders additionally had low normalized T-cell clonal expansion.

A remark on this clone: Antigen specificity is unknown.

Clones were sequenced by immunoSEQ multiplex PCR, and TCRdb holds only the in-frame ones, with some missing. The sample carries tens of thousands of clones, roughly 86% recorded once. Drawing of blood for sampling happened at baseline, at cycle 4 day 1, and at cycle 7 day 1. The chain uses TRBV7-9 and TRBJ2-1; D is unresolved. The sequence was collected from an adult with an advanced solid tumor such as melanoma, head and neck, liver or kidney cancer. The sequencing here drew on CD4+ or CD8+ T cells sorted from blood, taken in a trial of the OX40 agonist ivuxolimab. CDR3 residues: CASSPGVGSYNEQFF. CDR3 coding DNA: TGTGCCAGCAGCCCTGGAGTCGGCTCCTACAATGAGCAGTTCTTC.